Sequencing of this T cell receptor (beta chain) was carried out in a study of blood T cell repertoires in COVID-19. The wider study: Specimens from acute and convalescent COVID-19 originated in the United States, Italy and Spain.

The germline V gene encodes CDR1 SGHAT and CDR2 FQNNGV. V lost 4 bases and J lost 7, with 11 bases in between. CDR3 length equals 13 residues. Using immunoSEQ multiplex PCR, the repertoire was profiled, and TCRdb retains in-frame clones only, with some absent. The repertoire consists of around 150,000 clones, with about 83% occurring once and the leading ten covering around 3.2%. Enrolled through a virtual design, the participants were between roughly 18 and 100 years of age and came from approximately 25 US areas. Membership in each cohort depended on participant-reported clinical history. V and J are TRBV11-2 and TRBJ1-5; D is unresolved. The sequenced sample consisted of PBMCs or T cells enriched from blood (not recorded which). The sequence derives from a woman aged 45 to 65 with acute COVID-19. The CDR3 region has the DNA TGTGCCAGCAGCTCTTCGACTGGGCAGCCCCAGCATTTT. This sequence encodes CASSSSTGQPQHF. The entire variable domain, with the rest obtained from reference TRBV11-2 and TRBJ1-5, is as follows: EAGVAQSPRYKIIEKRQSVAFWCNPISGHATLYWYQQILGQGPKLLIQFQNNGVVDDSQLPKDRFSAERLKGVDSTLKIQPAKLEDSAVYLCASSSSTGQPQHFGDGTRLSIL.